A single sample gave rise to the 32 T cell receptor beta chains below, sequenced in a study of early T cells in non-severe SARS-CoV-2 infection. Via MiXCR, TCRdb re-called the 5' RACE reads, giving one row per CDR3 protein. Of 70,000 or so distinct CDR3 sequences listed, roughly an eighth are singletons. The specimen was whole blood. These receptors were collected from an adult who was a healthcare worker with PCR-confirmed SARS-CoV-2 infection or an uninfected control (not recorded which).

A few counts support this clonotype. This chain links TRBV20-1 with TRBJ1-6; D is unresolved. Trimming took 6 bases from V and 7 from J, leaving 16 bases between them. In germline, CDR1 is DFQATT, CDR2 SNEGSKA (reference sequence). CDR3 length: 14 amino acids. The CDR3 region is CSANELTENSPLHF. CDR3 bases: TGCAGTGCCAACGAACTTACGGAGAATTCACCCCTCCACTTT.

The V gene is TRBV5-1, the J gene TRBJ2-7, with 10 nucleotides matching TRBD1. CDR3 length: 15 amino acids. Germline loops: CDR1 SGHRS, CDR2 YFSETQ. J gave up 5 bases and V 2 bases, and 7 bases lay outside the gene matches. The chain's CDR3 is CASSLKATGGHEQYF. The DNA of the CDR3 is TGCGCCAGCAGCTTAAAGGCGACAGGGGGCCACGAGCAGTACTTC.

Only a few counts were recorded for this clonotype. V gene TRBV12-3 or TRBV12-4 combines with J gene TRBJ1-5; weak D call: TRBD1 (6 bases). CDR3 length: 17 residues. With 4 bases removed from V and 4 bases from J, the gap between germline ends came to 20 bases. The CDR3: CASSSLGPGHGNQPQHF. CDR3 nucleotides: TGTGCCAGCAGTTCCCTTGGGCCGGGACATGGAAATCAGCCCCAGCATTTT.

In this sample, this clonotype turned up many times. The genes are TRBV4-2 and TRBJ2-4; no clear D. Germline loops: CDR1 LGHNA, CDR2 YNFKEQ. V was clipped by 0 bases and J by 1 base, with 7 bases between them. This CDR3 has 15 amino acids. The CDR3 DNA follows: TGTGCCAGCAGCCAAGATTGGCGGGCCAAAAACATTCAGTACTTC. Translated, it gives CASSQDWRAKNIQYF.

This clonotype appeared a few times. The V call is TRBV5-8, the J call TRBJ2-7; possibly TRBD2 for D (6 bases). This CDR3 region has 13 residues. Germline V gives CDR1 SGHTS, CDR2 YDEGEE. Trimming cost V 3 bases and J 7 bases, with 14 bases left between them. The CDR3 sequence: CASSSGAGMEQYF. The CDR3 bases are TGTGCCAGCAGCTCGGGTGCGGGGATGGAGCAGTACTTC.

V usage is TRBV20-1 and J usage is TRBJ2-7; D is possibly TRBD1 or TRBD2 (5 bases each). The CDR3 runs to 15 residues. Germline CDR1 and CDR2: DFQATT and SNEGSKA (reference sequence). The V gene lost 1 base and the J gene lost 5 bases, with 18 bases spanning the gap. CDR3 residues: CSARVMTGPRDEQYF. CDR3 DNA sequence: TGCAGTGCTAGAGTTATGACGGGGCCTCGGGACGAGCAGTACTTC.

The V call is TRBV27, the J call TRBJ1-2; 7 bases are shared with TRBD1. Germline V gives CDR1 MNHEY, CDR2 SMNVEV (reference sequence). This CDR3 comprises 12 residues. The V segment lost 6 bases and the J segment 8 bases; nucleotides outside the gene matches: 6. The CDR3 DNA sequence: TGTGCCAGCAGGAAGGGGGCCGGCGGCTACACCTTC. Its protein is CASRKGAGGYTF.

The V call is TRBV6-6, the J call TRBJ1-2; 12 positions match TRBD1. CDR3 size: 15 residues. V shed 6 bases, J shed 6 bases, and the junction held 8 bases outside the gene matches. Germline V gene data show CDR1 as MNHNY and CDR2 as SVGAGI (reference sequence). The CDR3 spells CASSPGTGGGNGYTF. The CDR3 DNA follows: TGTGCCAGCAGCCCCGGGACAGGGGGCGGTAATGGCTACACCTTC.

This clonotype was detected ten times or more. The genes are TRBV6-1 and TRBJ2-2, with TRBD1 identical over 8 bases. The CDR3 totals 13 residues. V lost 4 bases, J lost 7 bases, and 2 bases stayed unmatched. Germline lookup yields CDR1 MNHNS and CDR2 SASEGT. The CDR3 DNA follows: TGTGCCAGCAGTGTAGACAGGGGCGGGGAGCTGTTTTTT. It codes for CASSVDRGGELFF.

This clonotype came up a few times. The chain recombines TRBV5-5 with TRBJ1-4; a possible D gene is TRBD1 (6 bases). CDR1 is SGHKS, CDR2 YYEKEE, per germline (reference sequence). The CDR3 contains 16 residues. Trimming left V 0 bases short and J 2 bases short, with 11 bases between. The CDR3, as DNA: TGTGCCAGCAGCTTGGCAGTGGGGGCGACTAATGAAAAACTGTTTTTT. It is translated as CASSLAVGATNEKLFF.

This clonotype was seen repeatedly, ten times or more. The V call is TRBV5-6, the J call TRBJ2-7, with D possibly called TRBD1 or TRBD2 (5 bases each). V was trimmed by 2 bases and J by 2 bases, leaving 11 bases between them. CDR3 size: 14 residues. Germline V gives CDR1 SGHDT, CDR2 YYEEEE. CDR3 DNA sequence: TGTGCCAGCAGCTTTGTGGGACGGACCTACGAGCAGTACTTC. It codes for CASSFVGRTYEQYF.

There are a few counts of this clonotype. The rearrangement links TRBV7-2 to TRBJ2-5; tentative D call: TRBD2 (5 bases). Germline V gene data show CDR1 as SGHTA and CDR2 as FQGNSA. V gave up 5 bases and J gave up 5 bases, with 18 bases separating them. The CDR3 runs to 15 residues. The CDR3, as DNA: TGTGCCAGCAGCCCCCAAGTGAGGGCGCGGGAGACCCAGTACTTC. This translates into CASSPQVRARETQYF.

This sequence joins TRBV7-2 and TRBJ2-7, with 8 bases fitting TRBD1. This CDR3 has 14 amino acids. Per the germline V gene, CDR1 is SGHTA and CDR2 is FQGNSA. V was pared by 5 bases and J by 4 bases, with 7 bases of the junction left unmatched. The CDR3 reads CASSTAGQVYEQYF. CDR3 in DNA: TGTGCCAGCAGCACCGCGGGACAGGTATACGAGCAGTACTTC.

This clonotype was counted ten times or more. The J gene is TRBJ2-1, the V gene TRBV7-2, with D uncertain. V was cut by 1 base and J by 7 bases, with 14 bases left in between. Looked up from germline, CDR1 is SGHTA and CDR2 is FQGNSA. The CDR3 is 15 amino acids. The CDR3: CASSLVSRSENEQFF. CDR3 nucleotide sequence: TGTGCCAGCAGCTTAGTGTCCCGCTCCGAGAATGAGCAGTTCTTC.

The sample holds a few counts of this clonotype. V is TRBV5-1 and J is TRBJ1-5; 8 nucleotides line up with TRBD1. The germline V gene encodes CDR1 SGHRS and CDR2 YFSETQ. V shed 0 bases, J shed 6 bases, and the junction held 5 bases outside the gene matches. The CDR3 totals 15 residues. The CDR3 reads CASSLGTGRAQPQHF. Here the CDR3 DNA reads TGCGCCAGCAGCTTGGGGACAGGGCGTGCTCAGCCCCAGCATTTT.

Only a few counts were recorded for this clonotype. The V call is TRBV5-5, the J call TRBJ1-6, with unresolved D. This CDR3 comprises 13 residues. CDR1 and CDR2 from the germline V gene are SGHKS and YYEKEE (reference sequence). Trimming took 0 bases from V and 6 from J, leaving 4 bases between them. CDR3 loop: CASSLGVNSPLHF. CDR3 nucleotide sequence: TGTGCCAGCAGCTTGGGGGTTAATTCACCCCTCCACTTT.

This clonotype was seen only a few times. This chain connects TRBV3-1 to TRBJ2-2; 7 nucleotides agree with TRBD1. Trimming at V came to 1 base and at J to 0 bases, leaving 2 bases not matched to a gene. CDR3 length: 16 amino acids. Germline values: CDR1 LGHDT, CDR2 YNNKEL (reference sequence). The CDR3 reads CASSQGQGANTGELFF. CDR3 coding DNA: TGTGCCAGCAGCCAAGGGCAGGGGGCGAACACCGGGGAGCTGTTTTTT. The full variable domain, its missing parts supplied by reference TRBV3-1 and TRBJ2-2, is DTAVSQTPKYLVTQMGNDKSIKCEQNLGHDTMYWYKQDSKKFLKIMFSYNNKELIINETVPNRFSPKSPDKAHLNLHINSLELGDSAVYFCASSQGQGANTGELFFGEGSRLTVL.

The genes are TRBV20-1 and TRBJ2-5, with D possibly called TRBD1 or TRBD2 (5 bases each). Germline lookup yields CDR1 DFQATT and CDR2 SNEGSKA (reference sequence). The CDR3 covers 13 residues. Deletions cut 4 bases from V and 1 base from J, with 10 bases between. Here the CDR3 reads CSATRDGQETQYF. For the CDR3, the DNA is TGCAGTGCTACCCGGGACGGCCAAGAGACCCAGTACTTC.

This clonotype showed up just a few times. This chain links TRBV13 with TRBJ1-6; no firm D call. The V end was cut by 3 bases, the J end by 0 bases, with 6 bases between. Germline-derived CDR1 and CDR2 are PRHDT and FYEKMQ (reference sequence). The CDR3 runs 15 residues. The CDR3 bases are TGTGCCAGCAGCTTCTTAAGCTCCTATAATTCACCCCTCCACTTT. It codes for CASSFLSSYNSPLHF.

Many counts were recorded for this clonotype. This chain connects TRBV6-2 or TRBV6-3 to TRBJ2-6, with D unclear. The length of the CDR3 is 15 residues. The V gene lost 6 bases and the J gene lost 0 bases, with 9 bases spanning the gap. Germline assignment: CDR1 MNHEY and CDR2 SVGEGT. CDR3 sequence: CASSSPGSGANVLTF. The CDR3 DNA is TGTGCCAGCAGCTCCCCCGGCTCTGGGGCCAACGTCCTGACTTTC.

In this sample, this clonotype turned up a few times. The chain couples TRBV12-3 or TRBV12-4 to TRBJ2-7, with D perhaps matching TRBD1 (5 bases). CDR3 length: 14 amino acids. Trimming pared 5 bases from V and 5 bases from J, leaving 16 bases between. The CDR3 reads CASSPSRAIHEQYF. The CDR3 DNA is TGTGCCAGCAGTCCAAGCAGGGCTATCCACGAGCAGTACTTC.

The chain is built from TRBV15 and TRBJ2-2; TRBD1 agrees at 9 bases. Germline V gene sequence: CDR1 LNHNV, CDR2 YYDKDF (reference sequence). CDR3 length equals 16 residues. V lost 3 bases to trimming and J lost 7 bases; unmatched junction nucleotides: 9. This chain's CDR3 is CATSSYTGGEGGELFF. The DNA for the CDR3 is TGTGCCACCAGCAGTTATACAGGGGGCGAGGGCGGGGAGCTGTTTTTT.

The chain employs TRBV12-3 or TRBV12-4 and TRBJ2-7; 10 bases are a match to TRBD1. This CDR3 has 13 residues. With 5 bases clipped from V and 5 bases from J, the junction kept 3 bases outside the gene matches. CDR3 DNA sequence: TGTGCCAGCAGTCACGGGACAGGGGACGAGCAGTACTTC. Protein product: CASSHGTGDEQYF.

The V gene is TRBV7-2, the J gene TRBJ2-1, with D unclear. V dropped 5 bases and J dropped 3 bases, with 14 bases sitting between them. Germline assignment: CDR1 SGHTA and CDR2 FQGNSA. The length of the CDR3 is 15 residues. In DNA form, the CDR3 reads TGTGCCAGCAGCACCGCCCGAACAATCTACAATGAGCAGTTCTTC. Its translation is CASSTARTIYNEQFF. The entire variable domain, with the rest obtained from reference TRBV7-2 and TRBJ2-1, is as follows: GAGVSQSPSNKVTEKGKDVELRCDPISGHTALYWYRQSLGQGLEFLIYFQGNSAPDKSGLPSDRFSAERTGGSVSTLTIQRTQQEDSAVYLCASSTARTIYNEQFFGPGTRLTVL.

Written as DNA, the CDR3 is TGTGCCAGCAGCCAGCCCCTGGGTACCCAGTACTTC. Its translation: CASSQPLGTQYF. The rearrangement links TRBV3-1 to TRBJ2-5; D is ambiguous. This CDR3 has 12 amino acids. V was pared by 3 bases and J by 8 bases, with 10 bases between. The germline V gene has CDR1 LGHDT and CDR2 YNNKEL (reference sequence).

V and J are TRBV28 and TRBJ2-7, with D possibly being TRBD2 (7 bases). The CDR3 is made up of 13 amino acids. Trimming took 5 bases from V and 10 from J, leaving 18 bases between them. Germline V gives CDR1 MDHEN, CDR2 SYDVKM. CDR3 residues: CASSPNRGGGQYF. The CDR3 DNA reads TGTGCCAGCAGTCCTAATAGGGGCGGGGGCCAGTACTTC. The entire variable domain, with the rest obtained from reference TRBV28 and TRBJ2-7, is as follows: DVKVTQSSRYLVKRTGEKVFLECVQDMDHENMFWYRQDPGLGLRLIYFSYDVKMKEKGDIPEGYSVSREKKERFSLILESASTNQTSMYLCASSPNRGGGQYFGPGTRLTVT.

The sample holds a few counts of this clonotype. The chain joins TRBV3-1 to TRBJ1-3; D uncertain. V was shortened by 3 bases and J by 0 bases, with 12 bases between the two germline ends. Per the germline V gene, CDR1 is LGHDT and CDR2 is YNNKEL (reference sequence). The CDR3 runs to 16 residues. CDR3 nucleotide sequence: TGTGCCAGCAGCCATTCCGGGATCCGCTCTGGAAACACCATATATTTT. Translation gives CASSHSGIRSGNTIYF.

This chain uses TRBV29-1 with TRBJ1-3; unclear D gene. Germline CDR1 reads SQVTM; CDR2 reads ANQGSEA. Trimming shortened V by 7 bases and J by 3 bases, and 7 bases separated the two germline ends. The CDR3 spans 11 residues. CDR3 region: CSATGGNTIYF. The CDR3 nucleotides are TGCAGCGCCACGGGTGGAAACACCATATATTTT.

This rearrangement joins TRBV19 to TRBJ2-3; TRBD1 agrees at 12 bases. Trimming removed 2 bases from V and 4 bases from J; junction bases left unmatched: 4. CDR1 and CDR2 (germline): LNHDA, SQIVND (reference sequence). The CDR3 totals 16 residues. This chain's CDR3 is CASSILGTGGPDTQYF. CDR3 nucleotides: TGTGCCAGTAGTATATTAGGGACAGGGGGCCCAGATACGCAGTATTTT.

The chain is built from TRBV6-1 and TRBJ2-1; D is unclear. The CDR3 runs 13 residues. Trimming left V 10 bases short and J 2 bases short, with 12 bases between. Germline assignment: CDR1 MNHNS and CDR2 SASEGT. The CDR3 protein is CATRGLTYNEQFF. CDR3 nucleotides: TGTGCCACCCGCGGCCTTACCTACAATGAGCAGTTCTTC.

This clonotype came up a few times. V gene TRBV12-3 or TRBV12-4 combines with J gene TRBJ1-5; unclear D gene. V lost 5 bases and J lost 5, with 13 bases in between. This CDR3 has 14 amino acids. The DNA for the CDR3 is TGTGCCAGCAGTGGCACACACCGGGATCAGCCCCAGCATTTT. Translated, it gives CASSGTHRDQPQHF.

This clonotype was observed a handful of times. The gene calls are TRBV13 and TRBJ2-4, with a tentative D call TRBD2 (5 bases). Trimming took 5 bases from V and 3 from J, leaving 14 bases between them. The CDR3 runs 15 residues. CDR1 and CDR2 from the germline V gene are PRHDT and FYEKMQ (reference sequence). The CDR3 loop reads CASSRTSTNKNIQYF. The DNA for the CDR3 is TGTGCCAGCAGCCGGACCTCGACTAACAAAAACATTCAGTACTTC.